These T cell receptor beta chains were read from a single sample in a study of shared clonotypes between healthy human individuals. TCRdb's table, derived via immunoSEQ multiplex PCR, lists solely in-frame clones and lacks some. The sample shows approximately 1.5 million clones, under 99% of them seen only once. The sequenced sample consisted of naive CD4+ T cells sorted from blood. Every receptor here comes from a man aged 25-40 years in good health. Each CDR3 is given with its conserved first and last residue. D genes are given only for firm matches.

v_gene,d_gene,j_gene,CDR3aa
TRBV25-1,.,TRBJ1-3,CASSAPGVSSGNTIYF
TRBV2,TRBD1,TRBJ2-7,CASTSMDRDQYEQYF
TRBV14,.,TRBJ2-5,CASSPGRYDRWMETQYF
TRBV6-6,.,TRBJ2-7,CASGYPNSYEQYF
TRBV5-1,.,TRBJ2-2,CASSPGVANTGELFF
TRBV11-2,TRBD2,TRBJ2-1,CASSLDPSGLEQFF
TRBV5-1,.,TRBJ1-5,CASSLAPGMDQPQHF
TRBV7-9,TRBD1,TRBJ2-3,CASSPRGGQGIDTQYF
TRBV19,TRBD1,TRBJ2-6,CASRSGTGGAGANVLTF
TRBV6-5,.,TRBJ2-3,CASSPRSPDTQYF
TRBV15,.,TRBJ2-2,CATSRDNAPGRTGELFF
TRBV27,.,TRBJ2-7,CASSLRWTPPSYEQYF
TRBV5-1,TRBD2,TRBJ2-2,CASSWGLAGKGNTGELFF
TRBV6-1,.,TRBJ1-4,CASTRGTNEKLFF
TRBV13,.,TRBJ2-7,CASSWVGVSYEQYF
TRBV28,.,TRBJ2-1,CASASWAVNEQFF
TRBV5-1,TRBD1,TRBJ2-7,CASSSAYSGTGTPYEQYF
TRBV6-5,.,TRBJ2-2,CASLNRFFPWELFF
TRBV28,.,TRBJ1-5,CASSPVKQPQHF
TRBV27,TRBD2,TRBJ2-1,CASRRGSSYNEQFF
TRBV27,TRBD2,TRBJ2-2,CASSELAGNLEELFF
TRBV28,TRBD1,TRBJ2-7,CASSLLRGTGGHEQYF
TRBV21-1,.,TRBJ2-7,CASSVRDRDYEQYF
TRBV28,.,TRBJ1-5,CASRLYSNQPQHF
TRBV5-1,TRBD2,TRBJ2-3,CASSSPPGRVTDTQYF
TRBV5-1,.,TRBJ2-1,CASSSGVSYNEQFF
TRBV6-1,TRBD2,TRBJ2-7,CASTRGAYEQYF
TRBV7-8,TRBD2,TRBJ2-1,CASSSGLAGVRGYNEQFF
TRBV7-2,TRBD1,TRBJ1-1,CASSTGENTEAFF
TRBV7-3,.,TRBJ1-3,CASRGPSSTIYF
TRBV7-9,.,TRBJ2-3,CASGLPTGTSTDTQYF
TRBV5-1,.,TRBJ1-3,CASTEGPNSGNTIYF
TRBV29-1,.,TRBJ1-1,CSVESGEVTEAFF
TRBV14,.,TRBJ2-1,CASSHGVLLGEQFF
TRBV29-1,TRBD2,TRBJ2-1,CSAQTLAGAGNEQFF
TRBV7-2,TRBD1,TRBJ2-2,CASSFRGTGELFF
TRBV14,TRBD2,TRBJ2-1,CASSQGLAGVYNEQFF
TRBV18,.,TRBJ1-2,CASSRQLDYGYTF
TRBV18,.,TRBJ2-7,CASSPQLTGRSYEQYF
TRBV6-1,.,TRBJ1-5,CASRPLRESNQPQHF
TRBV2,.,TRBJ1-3,CASSSAKGGTIYF
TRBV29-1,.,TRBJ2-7,CSVAGLVSYEQYF
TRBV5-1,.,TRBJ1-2,CASSLTGFRDPGGYTF
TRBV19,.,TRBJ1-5,CASDPEGNQPQHF
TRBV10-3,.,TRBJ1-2,CAISESPGGGGYTF
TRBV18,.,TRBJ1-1,CASSPRTGEAFF
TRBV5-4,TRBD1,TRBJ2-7,CASSSGTGGNYEQYF